This T cell receptor (beta chain) is from a study of Ad26.COV2.S vaccination and SARS-CoV-2 variants. Study as a whole: A COV1001 Ad26.COV2.S trial-arm participant provided the sample.

Indicated treatment: about 20 received Ad26.COV2.S at low or high dose, single or two shots; 5 received placebo; per-sample allocation not given. All samples were drawn on day 63, counting from the first vaccine or placebo injection. Only in-frame clones appear in the TCRdb table, and some are missing; sequencing was by immunoSEQ multiplex PCR. The table lists around 370,000 clones, 85% of them singletons. Trimming cost V 6 bases and J 1 base, with 13 bases left between them. Germline-derived CDR1 and CDR2 are SGHDT and YYEEEE. This CDR3 is built from 14 residues. Sequencing was performed on peripheral blood, taken in a trial of Ad26.COV2.S vaccine versus placebo. The receptor's source is a person between 18 and 59 years old who received the Ad26.COV2.S COVID-19 vaccine or a placebo. The chain uses TRBV5-6 and TRBJ2-5; D is perhaps TRBD2 (5 bases). The CDR3 is CASKRTWTQETQYF. The CDR3 coding sequence is TGTGCCAGCAAGCGGACGTGGACCCAAGAGACCCAGTACTTC.